This passage covers 25 T cell receptor beta chains from one sample sequenced in a study of T cell repertoires in cytomegalovirus infection. Each CDR3 protein gets one entry after TCRdb re-called the reads with MiXCR. The sample lists some 920,000 distinct CDR3 sequences, less than 40% seen once, with around 15% in the top ten. These receptors lack a known antigen. The sequencing here drew on cultured CD8+ T cells from PBMCs, taken from culture after CMV antigen stimulation. The receptor source for this set is a human donor in good health (CMV status not recorded). Some clones in this sample may be carry-over from other donors' samples.

This chain uses TRBV6-2 or TRBV6-3 with TRBJ1-5; a possible D gene is TRBD1 (5 bases). V lost 6 bases and J 0 bases, leaving 12 bases between the germline ends. Germline CDR1 MNHEY, CDR2 SVGEGT. The CDR3 length is 15 residues. The chain's CDR3 is CASRKTANSNQPQHF. The CDR3 coding sequence is TGTGCCAGCAGGAAGACAGCAAATAGCAATCAGCCCCAGCATTTT.

Many counts were recorded for this clonotype. This chain links TRBV7-6 with TRBJ1-1, with D hard to call. Per the germline V gene, CDR1 is SGHVS and CDR2 is FNYEAQ. Trimming took 5 bases from V and 2 from J, leaving 12 bases between them. CDR3 length: 14 residues. The CDR3 protein is CASSDYGPNTEAFF. The CDR3 nucleotides read TGTGCCAGCAGCGATTATGGCCCCAACACTGAAGCTTTCTTT.

This chain connects TRBV7-6 to TRBJ2-1; TRBD2 aligns across 9 bases. The CDR3 contains 18 residues. V was pared by 0 bases and J by 2 bases, with 8 bases of the junction left unmatched. Looked up from germline, CDR1 is SGHVS and CDR2 is FNYEAQ. CDR3 sequence: CASSLAFPGGGAYNEQFF. CDR3 in DNA: TGTGCCAGCAGCTTAGCGTTCCCGGGCGGGGGGGCCTACAATGAGCAGTTCTTC.

This clonotype was detected ten times or more. V gene TRBV7-8 combines with J gene TRBJ2-1, with D hard to call. The CDR3 is 15 residues long. Germline values: CDR1 SGHVS, CDR2 FQNEAQ. Trimming left V 5 bases short and J 4 bases short, with 15 bases between. In DNA, the CDR3 is TGTGCCAGCAGCCCCCGCGGTGGCTGGTACAATGAGCAGTTCTTC. It encodes CASSPRGGWYNEQFF.

This clonotype was counted many times. The chain joins TRBV27 to TRBJ1-5, with D uncertain. The CDR3 is 13 residues long. The V gene's germline CDR1 is MNHEY and CDR2 SMNVEV (reference sequence). V was cut by 3 bases and J by 5 bases, with 8 bases left in between. This CDR3 reads CASSFTGDQPQHF. Written as DNA, the CDR3 is TGTGCCAGCAGTTTTACTGGGGATCAGCCCCAGCATTTT.

V is TRBV6-4 and J is TRBJ1-5; D perhaps matches TRBD1 (5 bases). V lost 5 bases and J lost 5, with 19 bases in between. Germline V gives CDR1 MRHNA, CDR2 SNTAGT. This CDR3 region has 16 residues. CDR3 region: CASSNNPGLTHQPQHF. The DNA for the CDR3 is TGTGCCAGCAGTAACAATCCAGGGCTAACTCATCAGCCCCAGCATTTT.

This clonotype came up a few times. The V call is TRBV6-6, the J call TRBJ2-7; D gene ambiguous. V was trimmed by 2 bases and J by 5 bases, leaving 10 bases between them. The CDR3 is 13 amino acids. CDR1 is MNHNY and CDR2 is SVGAGI in the germline V gene (reference sequence). The DNA for the CDR3 is TGTGCCAGCAGTTACGGCACAGTAGACGAGCAGTACTTC. This gives the protein CASSYGTVDEQYF.

This clonotype was seen more than once but under ten times. The chain has TRBV6-2 or TRBV6-3 and TRBJ2-1, with a weak D call TRBD2 (6 bases). The CDR3 runs to 15 residues. Between the trimmed V and J ends, which lost 10 bases and 0 bases, there was a span of 16 bases. Germline values: CDR1 MNHEY, CDR2 SVGEGT. CDR3 loop: CATIGEANSYNEQFF. In DNA form, the CDR3 reads TGTGCCACTATAGGGGAGGCCAACTCCTACAATGAGCAGTTCTTC.

V is TRBV7-3 and J is TRBJ2-1, with 9 bases fitting TRBD1. CDR1 and CDR2 (germline): SGHTA, FQGTGA. CDR3 length equals 15 residues. V lost 5 bases to trimming and J lost 7 bases; unmatched junction nucleotides: 9. The CDR3 protein is CASSPRQGVLNEQFF. CDR3 nucleotide sequence: TGTGCCAGCAGCCCCCGACAGGGGGTCTTAAATGAGCAGTTCTTC.

The rearrangement links TRBV12-3 or TRBV12-4 to TRBJ1-2; perhaps TRBD1 as D (6 bases). The V end lost 3 bases, the J end lost 5 bases, and 16 bases lay between the germline ends. The CDR3 length is 15 residues. For the CDR3, the DNA is TGTGCCAGCAGTTTCCAGGGGCAGGAAATTTATGGCTACACCTTC. Its protein product is CASSFQGQEIYGYTF.

The DNA for the CDR3 is TGTGCCAGCAGTGAAGGGACTAGCGGGGGATACAATGAGCAGTTCTTC. Amino acids: CASSEGTSGGYNEQFF. This chain uses TRBV2 with TRBJ2-1, with TRBD2 matching 13 bases. Germline CDR1 reads SNHLY; CDR2 reads FYNNEI. This CDR3 comprises 16 residues. Trimming removed 1 base from V and 4 bases from J; junction bases left unmatched: 1.

The V and J genes are TRBV10-3 and TRBJ2-1, with D tentatively TRBD2 (6 bases). Germline CDR1 ENHRY, CDR2 SYGVKD. The CDR3 has 14 amino acids. V was clipped by 1 base and J by 5 bases, with 9 bases between them. The CDR3 sequence: CAISELRTNNEQFF. CDR3 bases: TGTGCCATCAGTGAGTTAAGGACTAACAATGAGCAGTTCTTC.

This clonotype showed up just a few times. The chain couples TRBV6-2 or TRBV6-3 to TRBJ2-7; 9 bases map to TRBD2. CDR1 is MNHEY and CDR2 is SVGEGT in the germline V gene. V shed 6 bases, J shed 0 bases, and the junction held 6 bases outside the gene matches. The CDR3 is made up of 15 amino acids. The CDR3 loop is CASRTGTSNSYEQYV. CDR3 DNA sequence: TGTGCCAGCAGAACCGGGACTAGCAACTCCTACGAGCAGTACGTC.

The V gene is TRBV6-6, the J gene TRBJ2-1; the match to TRBD2 covers 14 bases. The germline V gene has CDR1 MNHNY and CDR2 SVGAGI (reference sequence). The length of the CDR3 is 14 residues. J gave up 12 bases and V 10 bases, and 11 bases lay outside the gene matches. DNA for the CDR3: TGTGCCATCCTGACTAGCGGGGGGGGGTTGGGGCAGTTCTTC. The encoded protein is CAILTSGGGLGQFF.

V and J are TRBV6-5 and TRBJ2-1; TRBD1 matches at 7 bases. CDR1 MNHEY and CDR2 SVGAGI come from the germline V gene. The CDR3 loop spans 13 amino acids. The ends lost 2 bases at V and 6 bases at J; junction bases unmatched: 1. CDR3: CASSYGTVNEQFF. CDR3 nucleotide sequence: TGTGCCAGCAGTTACGGGACAGTCAATGAGCAGTTCTTC.

This CDR3 is CASRKREGSNTGELFF. In nucleotides, the CDR3 is TGTGCCAGCAGAAAAAGGGAGGGGTCGAACACCGGGGAGCTGTTTTTT. V usage is TRBV6-1 and J usage is TRBJ2-2; 7 bases align to TRBD2. Trimming cost V 6 bases and J 0 bases; bases outside gene matches: 7. The CDR3 has 16 amino acids. The germline V gene has CDR1 MNHNS and CDR2 SASEGT.

The chain combines TRBV6-8 with TRBJ2-7; weak D call: TRBD1 (6 bases). This CDR3 region has 14 residues. Deletions cut 4 bases from V and 2 bases from J, with 12 bases between. CDR1 is MNHGY and CDR2 is SAAAGT in the germline V gene. CDR3 in amino acids: CASSSRDNPYEQYV. DNA for the CDR3: TGTGCCAGCAGTTCCCGGGACAACCCCTACGAGCAGTACGTC.

This rearrangement joins TRBV18 to TRBJ1-2, with TRBD1 matching over 7 bases. CDR1 KGHSH and CDR2 LQKENI come from the germline V gene. V gave up 4 bases and J gave up 6 bases; unmatched junction bases: 8. This CDR3 is built from 14 residues. For the CDR3, the DNA is TGTGCCAGCTCACTTATAGACAGGGATAATGGCTACACCTTC. It is translated as CASSLIDRDNGYTF.

The rearrangement joins TRBV6-5 to TRBJ2-5; no reliable D call. CDR1 is MNHEY, CDR2 SVGAGI, per germline. Between the trimmed V and J ends, which lost 4 bases and 3 bases, there was a span of 9 bases. CDR3 length equals 13 residues. The CDR3 here is CASSFRPKETQYF. The CDR3 coding sequence is TGTGCCAGCAGTTTTAGGCCGAAAGAGACCCAGTACTTC.

This clonotype was counted only a few times. The gene calls are TRBV7-9 and TRBJ2-1; the D gene is possibly TRBD2 (6 bases). Germline assignment: CDR1 SEHNR and CDR2 FQNEAQ (reference sequence). V lost 5 bases and J lost 3, with 8 bases in between. CDR3 size: 13 residues. The DNA of the CDR3 is TGTGCCAGCAGCGCGGGAATCTACAATGAGCAGTTCTTC. Translation: CASSAGIYNEQFF.

This clonotype was found a few times. This chain uses TRBV6-5 with TRBJ2-1; 8 nucleotides agree with TRBD2. V lost 4 bases to trimming and J lost 6 bases; unmatched junction nucleotides: 23. Per germline, CDR1 MNHEY and CDR2 SVGAGI. The CDR3 is made up of 20 amino acids. CDR3 in DNA: TGTGCCAGCAGTTCAATACTACGACTAGCGATCTCCCCTGGGGCCAATGAGCAGTTCTTC. Translation gives CASSSILRLAISPGANEQFF.

The genes are TRBV7-9 and TRBJ1-1; maybe TRBD1 (6 bases). Per germline, CDR1 SEHNR and CDR2 FQNEAQ (reference sequence). The CDR3 consists of 14 residues. V dropped 4 bases and J dropped 0 bases, with 9 bases sitting between them. CDR3 loop: CASSSGGMNTEAFF. The CDR3 coding sequence is TGTGCCAGCAGCTCCGGGGGCATGAACACTGAAGCTTTCTTT. Full variable domain (remainder filled in from reference TRBV7-9 and TRBJ1-1): DTGVSQNPRHKITKRGQNVTFRCDPISEHNRLYWYRQTLGQGPEFLTYFQNEAQLEKSRLLSDRFSAERPKGSFSTLEIQRTEQGDSAMYLCASSSGGMNTEAFFGQGTRLTVV.

CDR3 region: CASSFSVRGGAKNEQFF. For the CDR3, the DNA is TGTGCCAGCAGTTTCTCCGTCCGCGGGGGGGCCAAGAATGAGCAGTTCTTC. V is TRBV12-3 or TRBV12-4 and J is TRBJ2-1, with 9 bases that match TRBD2. The CDR3 spans 17 residues. The junction had 13 bases not matched to a gene; V was cut back by 3 bases and J by 7 bases.

With respect to this clonotype: A much more abundant neighbour one base away suggests this may be a read error. V usage is TRBV7-2 and J usage is TRBJ2-2, with TRBD2 matching over 11 bases. The CDR3 runs to 17 residues. Germline V gene data show CDR1 as SGHTA and CDR2 as FQGNSA. V trimming: 4 bases; J trimming: 5 bases; junction bases outside the gene matches: 9. The CDR3 sequence: CASSSRRSGGGTGELFF. CDR3 nucleotides: TGTGCCAGCAGCTCCAGACGTAGCGGGGGGGGGACCGGGGAGCTGTTTTTT.

This chain links TRBV6-6 with TRBJ2-2; unclear D gene. The germline gives CDR1 MNHNY, CDR2 SVGAGI (reference sequence). The CDR3 is 12 residues long. The V end was cut by 5 bases, the J end by 11 bases, with 12 bases between. CDR3 in amino acids: CASSNLAEELFF. As DNA, the CDR3 is TGTGCCAGCAGTAATCTGGCTGAAGAGCTGTTTTTT.